This T cell receptor beta chain was sequenced for a study of cytomegalovirus exposure and HLA in healthy donors (dated by TCRdb to 2015 to 2018). About the full investigation: An earlier analysis of several hundred of the donors reported about 290 Gb of sequence data and 100 million to 130 million unique TCR beta sequences from 150 million to 200 million T cells. A later analysis re-analyzed previously published TCR beta repertoires from approximately 700 donors and added high-resolution HLA genotyping to study TCR occurrence patterns. High-throughput TCR immunosequencing, statistical association of individual TCRs with disease status, and machine learning were combined to predict cytomegalovirus infection status. Among some 400 genotyped donors of the cohort, an average of approximately 240,000 unique TCR beta nucleotide sequences was sequenced per donor, of which about 19% were non-productive. Several DR-DQ haplotypes were treated as single units for association and clustering because of strong linkage in the cohort. The T cell repertoires of roughly 660 subjects were profiled by immunosequencing and related to cytomegalovirus serostatus. HLA typing included class I and class II loci at four-digit resolution. All discovery cohort repertoires had been generated using a single sequencing platform. The study aimed to test whether cataloging public T cell receptors could reveal signatures of past pathogen exposure. The genetic ancestry cluster associated with self-reported Caucasian donors included 70% to 85% of the 350 to 500 genotyped donors. Rather than using new phenotypic data, the later analysis identified candidate immune exposures from TCR beta sequences and from how often those sequences occurred across donors. Donor age, sex, ethnicity and CMV serostatus were compiled alongside the repertoire data. An early release covering 500 to 750 HLA-typed donors comprised about 300 gigabases of sequencing data and roughly 86 million unique TCR sequences. Typing coverage varied by locus: roughly 620-640 donors for A, B, C, DRB1 and DQB1; approximately 500 for DQA1; more than 600 for DPA1; 450 to 480 for DPB1. An earlier analysis of roughly 580 of the donors used high-throughput TCR beta sequencing to judge whether each TCR beta V gene segment behaved as functional or pseudogenic. Besides the first cohort of hundreds of subjects, a separate validation cohort made up of around 120 different subjects was used. A later genetic analysis took genome-wide SNP genotypes for about three fifths of the 666 donors and used that subset as a discovery cohort. What the research found in general, with its limitations: In a later analysis, the rate of TCR association differed among HLA loci, with DRB1 alleles having the most associated TCRs and HLA-C alleles having the fewest. When HLA alleles, especially DR and DQ, strongly co-occurred, TCR associations were difficult to assign to individual alleles. An association between a missense DCLRE1C variant and V-gene and J-gene trimming of TCR beta chains was found in a later genetic analysis and replicated in an independent cohort. A cluster of highly shared sequence variants was judged likely to represent a technical artifact of the sequencing pipeline. Specific HLA alleles were associated with 15,000 to 20,000 TCR beta sequences at a false discovery rate of 0.05 in a later analysis. Because the 87-base-pair reads could not distinguish some IMGT-functional V segments, including TRBV6-2 and TRBV6-3, those segments were excluded. A further reported finding was that TCR beta sequences accurately predicted the HLA-A and HLA-B alleles for most subjects in the first cohort. Because counts were too low, approximately 18 rarely observed V segments, including chromosome 9 orphons, were excluded from the earlier analysis of a few hundred of the donors. Most TCR sequences were observed very rarely across donors, whereas some public TCRs were present in many individuals. The study listed 150 to 200 TCR beta chains as associated with cytomegalovirus. This cohort had only TCR beta chains sequenced, and the lack of alpha or paired-chain data limited which features could be detected. A later analysis reported that several top co-occurrence clusters appeared linked to parvovirus B19, influenza, CMV and Epstein-Barr virus. Immune exposure information for the cohort was limited to CMV serostatus. According to a later genetic analysis, donors in an Asian-associated ancestry cluster had fewer N-insertions in productive TCRs than the approximately 650-donor mean. Because HLA typing was unavailable for some donors at each locus, only the typed subset was used in association tests. Linkage disequilibrium might explain the correlated functional status among segregating V segments, but an unknown experimental factor could not be ruled out. Compared with equally common non-associated chains, HLA-associated TCR beta chains in a later analysis were more clonally expanded and had lower generation probabilities. Broadly in line with IMGT annotations, most TCR beta V segments showed up in productive rearrangements about 87% or about 30% of the time in an earlier analysis of approximately 640 of the donors. The classifier was reported to diagnose cytomegalovirus status with high specificity and sensitivity in both the original and validation cohorts. Most CMV-associated TCR beta chains appeared to be HLA-restricted in a later analysis, and the HLA associations seemed to be driven largely by CMV exposure. The presence/absence analyses assumed that sequencing depth was roughly uniform across donors, and that assumption may not be true. According to the authors, the approach could potentially be generalized to other disease states and immunological phenotypes. In vitro tests confirmed that a few of the cytomegalovirus-associated TCR beta chains recognize cytomegalovirus antigens.

In its sample, this clone was seen a few times. Its antigen is still unknown. Base quality data are lacking; no much larger clone is found one base away. Trimming at the junction amounts to 0 bases on V and 1 base on J, and the germline ends lie 18 bases apart. From its cysteine to its phenylalanine, the CDR3 spans 18 amino acids. Of the read, only the CDR3 DNA is kept; its 54 bases are in frame from base 1. From the germline V gene, CDR1 is SNHLY and CDR2 is FYNNEI. Library preparation used the immunoSEQ multiplex PCR assay. A mixture of 60 forward primers for TCR Vbeta segments and 13 reverse primers for TCR Jbeta segments was used in the multiplex PCR. A multiplex PCR assay on genomic DNA amplified the CDR3 region of rearranged TCR beta genes. The Illumina HiSeq System was used to sequence the amplified TCR beta libraries as 87-base-pair reads. In the paper's pipeline: A later analysis counted about 80 million unique TCR beta chains across the 700 or so repertoires, and 9.5 million to 11 million of these chains were shared by at least two donors. To remove PCR and sequencing errors, raw reads were error-corrected and collapsed into unique sequences using a nearest-neighbor algorithm that merged closely related sequences. Alignment of CDR3 sequences to IMGT reference sequences was used to assign V, D and J gene segments. For a sequence to be retained, a match of at least six nucleotides was required to both a V gene segment and a J gene segment. Rearrangements were classified as productive when the CDR3 lacked stop codons and remained in frame with V and J, and all other rearrangements were classified as non-productive. CDR3 was defined according to IMGT convention as the region running from the second conserved V-encoded cysteine to the conserved J-encoded phenylalanine. In an earlier analysis of 500 to 650 of the donors, sequences lacking an unambiguous match to a single V gene segment were excluded. In an earlier analysis of 450 to 750 of the donors, a V segment was called functional when productive rearrangements were above 56.7%, and segregating when the standard deviation between donors exceeded 5%. To diagnose cytomegalovirus status from the catalog of TCR beta chain sequences, a statistical classification framework was built. V and J gene assignment, in a later analysis, came from comparing TCR nucleotide sequences with IMGT/GENE-DB human TR gene sequences. The TCRdist pipeline was used in a later analysis to assign CDR3 sequences and most-parsimonious VDJ recombination scenarios. In a later analysis, each TCR beta chain was defined by its CDR3 amino acid sequence together with its V-gene family, and reads lacking a unique V-gene family were excluded. A later analysis removed roughly 590 highly shared, low-generation-probability nucleotide sequences to deal with suspected cross-contamination and a sequencing artifact. For each public chain, a later analysis derived a clonal expansion index from normalized ranks of inferred template counts within each repertoire. In a later analysis, generation probabilities were computed with a VDJ recombination model fitted to out-of-frame rearrangements, and the resulting probabilities were checked against IGoR. Hypergeometric tests were used in a later analysis to score TCR-TCR, TCR-HLA and TCR-CMV co-occurrence, with a repertoire-size bias correction applied to the TCR pairs. In a later analysis, false discovery rates were estimated by permuting HLA or CMV assignments 20 times. In a later analysis, co-occurring TCRs were grouped with DBSCAN, and TCRdist sequence similarity was added when clustering was performed within HLA-allele-positive subsets. Repertoires with fewer than 30,000 or more than 120,000 public chains, plus five repertoires with anomalous nucleotide sharing, were excluded from co-occurrence clustering. TCRdb provides this immuneACCESS table in a form limited to in-frame rearrangements. Some clones are lacking; in checked studies, under half of them reflect an unresolved V gene, and why the rest are absent is not known. The V and J calls and clone size are taken from that table; D and trimming were inferred from the DNA. Counted in this sample were 130,000 or so clones; roughly three quarters of them appeared once. Approximately 1.5% of the sample belongs to the ten largest clones.

The cohort was made up of hundreds of healthy bone marrow donors. All cohort members were sampled while nominally healthy, although unrecorded immune exposures were likely present. The donor was CMV seronegative and belonged to the group of around 400 seronegative cohort members. Every donor gave a peripheral blood sample, and the peripheral blood mononuclear cells from that sample were used for TCR beta sequencing. Genomic DNA extraction from the blood cell samples was performed with the Qiagen DNeasy Blood Extraction Kit. The sequenced sample was PBMCs. The chain was built from TRBV2 and TRBJ1-2; TRBD1 might be the D gene, on 5 matching bases. The receptor was isolated from a woman between 35 and 50 years old in good health and CMV-seronegative. The CDR3 is CASSEAGGGPANNYGYTF. The DNA sequence is given as TGTGCCAGCAGTGAAGCTGGCGGGGGACCAGCAAATAACTATGGCTACACCTTC.